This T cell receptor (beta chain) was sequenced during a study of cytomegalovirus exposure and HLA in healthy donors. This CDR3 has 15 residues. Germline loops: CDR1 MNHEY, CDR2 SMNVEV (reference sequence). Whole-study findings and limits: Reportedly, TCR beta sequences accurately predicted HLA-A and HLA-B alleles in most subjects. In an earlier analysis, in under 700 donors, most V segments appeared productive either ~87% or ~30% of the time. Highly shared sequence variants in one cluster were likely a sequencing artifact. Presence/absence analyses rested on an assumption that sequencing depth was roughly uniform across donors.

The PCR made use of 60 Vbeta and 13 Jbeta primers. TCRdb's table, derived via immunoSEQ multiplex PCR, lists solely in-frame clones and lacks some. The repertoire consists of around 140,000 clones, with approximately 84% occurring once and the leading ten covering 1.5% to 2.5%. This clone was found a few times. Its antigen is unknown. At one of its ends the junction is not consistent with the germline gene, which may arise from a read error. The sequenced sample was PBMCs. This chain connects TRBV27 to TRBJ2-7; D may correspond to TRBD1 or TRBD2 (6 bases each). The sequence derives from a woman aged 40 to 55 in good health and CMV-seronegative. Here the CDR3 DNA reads TGTGCCAGCAGTGTATCGGGGGCCTCCTCCTACGAGCAGTACTTC. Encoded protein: CASSVSGASSYEQYF.